This T cell receptor beta chain is from a study of blood T cells in healthy people across ages. Remarks on this clonotype: Its antigen is unknown.

Donors ranged from roughly 6 to 95 years old and were healthy Caucasians in Russia. The authors extracted at least 5.5 micrograms of total RNA per sample. Germline CDR1 is LGHDT and CDR2 is YNNKEL (reference sequence). The CDR3 loop spans 13 amino acids. With V trimmed by 5 bases and J by 6 bases, 4 bases remained unmatched. The second PCR ran about 6 to 11 cycles with a sample-barcoded 5' primer and J-beta primers. TCRdb reprocessed the 5' RACE reads via MiXCR and lists one record per CDR3 protein. The sample carries over 300,000 distinct CDR3 sequences, 52% recorded once. Study-wide findings and caveats: Researchers said unsorted PBMCs prevented a conclusive naive versus antigen-experienced comparison. CMV status of donors was not determined, possibly confounding expanded clonotype changes.

Sequenced sample: blood. This chain links TRBV3-1 with TRBJ1-5; 7 bases agree with TRBD1. The sequence derives from a man in his 60s in good health. The CDR3 protein is CASSKGTVQPQHF. The CDR3 DNA reads TGTGCCAGCAGCAAAGGGACAGTTCAGCCCCAGCATTTT.